These 28 T cell receptor beta chains came from one sample sequenced in a study of T cells in women clearing cervical HPV infection. Assay: immunoSEQ multiplex PCR; the TCRdb copy retains only in-frame clones and omits some. The table lists 30,000 to 35,000 clones. Input material: blood buffy coat. The receptors here all came from a woman between 18 and 69 years old with a cervical HPV16 infection that either progressed to CIN3+ or cleared (not recorded which).

As concerns this clone: The sequenced fragment ends 3 residues before the CDR3 boundary, so the rest is inferred from the germline J gene. The chain links TRBV29-1 to TRBJ2-3; D not resolved. Germline CDR1 is SQVTM and CDR2 is ANQGSEA. This CDR3 is 12 amino acids long. Trimming removed 6 bases at V and 0 bases at J, with 7 bases between. CDR3 region: CSVVISTDTQYF. Partial CDR3 DNA: TGCAGCGTCGTTATTAGCACAGATACG.

With respect to this clone: Germline is not matched at one junction end, which may reflect a read error. The read finishes 3 residues shy of the CDR3 end, and the germline J gene is used to complete it. The chain has TRBV2 and TRBJ2-4; the match to TRBD1 covers 7 bases. Germline V gene sequence: CDR1 SNHLY, CDR2 FYNNEI. The CDR3 has 14 residues. The CDR3 protein is CASSEDRVRDIQYF. The part of the CDR3 DNA that was read is TGTGCCAGCAGCGAAGACAGGGTGAGGGACATT.

A word on this clone: Read data end 3 residues before the CDR3 end; the end is taken from the germline J gene. The J gene is TRBJ2-3, the V gene TRBV5-1; 8 bases are shared with TRBD2. The CDR3 loop spans 14 amino acids. The germline gives CDR1 SGHRS, CDR2 YFSETQ. After removal of 3 bases from V and 3 bases from J, the junction contained 3 bases not matched to a gene. CDR3 amino acids: CASSYGGATDTQYF. Partial CDR3 DNA: TGCGCCAGCAGCTACGGGGGGGCGACAGATACG.

A word on this clone: Read data end 3 residues before the CDR3 end; the end is taken from the germline J gene. This chain joins TRBV19 and TRBJ2-3, with 7 bases identical to TRBD2. Germline trimming cut 6 bases from V and 5 bases from J; bases unmatched to any gene: 11. The CDR3 covers 15 residues. Per the germline V gene, CDR1 is LNHDA and CDR2 is SQIVND (reference sequence). The DNA read from the CDR3 is TGTGCCAGTAGGGACCCTGGCGGGAGACAAGATACG. Its translation is CASRDPGGRQDT. The entire CDR3 protein is CASRDPGGRQDTQYF.

Comments on this clone: The sequence runs out 3 residues before the end of the CDR3; the remainder is reconstructed from the germline J gene. V and J are TRBV11-2 and TRBJ2-5; D unclear. V was cut by 1 base and J by 7 bases, with 13 bases left in between. Germline lookup yields CDR1 SGHAT and CDR2 FQNNGV. This CDR3 comprises 14 residues. The CDR3 region is CASSLAGGDGTQYF. The CDR3 DNA, read in part, is TGTGCCAGCAGCTTAGCGGGTGGTGATGGGACC.

Concerning this clone: The CDR3 is cut off 3 residues early in the read; its end comes from the germline J gene. The gene calls are TRBV5-1 and TRBJ2-1; TRBD1 aligns across 7 bases. The CDR3 has 17 residues. V shed 0 bases, J shed 4 bases, and the junction held 10 bases outside the gene matches. CDR1 and CDR2 (germline): SGHRS, YFSETQ. This CDR3 is CASSLAETTGRYNEQFF. The sequenced CDR3 bases are TGCGCCAGCAGCTTGGCCGAGACGACAGGGAGATACAATGAG.

Concerning this clone: The observed sequence ends 3 residues before the CDR3 terminus, with the missing tail filled in from the germline J gene. The chain couples TRBV5-1 to TRBJ2-5; 8 bases match TRBD2. Per germline, CDR1 SGHRS and CDR2 YFSETQ. The CDR3 sequence is 14 residues long. V shed 5 bases and J 0 bases; nucleotides not matched to a gene: 3. Incomplete CDR3 DNA: TGCGCCAGCAGAGTTAGCGGGGACCAAGAGACC. Its translation is CASRVSGDQET. The full CDR3 reads CASRVSGDQETQYF.

As for this clone: Read data end 3 residues before the CDR3 end; the end is taken from the germline J gene. V and J are TRBV20-1 and TRBJ2-7, with 12 nucleotides matching TRBD2. Germline V CDR1 and CDR2: DFQATT, SNEGSKA (reference sequence). V gave up 3 bases and J gave up 3 bases; unmatched junction bases: 0. This CDR3 has 13 residues. The CDR3 DNA, read in part, is TGCAGTGCTAGGGGACTAGCGGGCTACGAG. Its translation is CSARGLAGYE. The full-length CDR3 reads as CSARGLAGYEQYF.

Note on this clone: The read is 3 residues too short to cover the CDR3 end, so that end is filled in from the germline J gene. The chain combines TRBV2 with TRBJ2-1; TRBD1 agrees at 11 bases. This CDR3 region has 15 residues. In germline, CDR1 is SNHLY, CDR2 FYNNEI. Trimming cost V 4 bases and J 4 bases; bases outside gene matches: 3. The sequenced part of the CDR3 DNA is TGTGCCAGCAGTGCCGGGACAGGGGGATACAATGAG. Encoded protein: CASSAGTGGYNE. The entire CDR3 protein is CASSAGTGGYNEQFF.

Turning to this clone: The observed sequence ends 3 residues before the CDR3 terminus, with the missing tail filled in from the germline J gene. The V gene is TRBV2, the J gene TRBJ1-1; tentatively, D is TRBD1 (6 bases). Trimming stripped 5 bases from V and 1 base from J, with 8 bases between. This CDR3 is 13 amino acids long. Germline V gives CDR1 SNHLY, CDR2 FYNNEI. CDR3 sequence: CASSQQGNTEAFF. The part of the CDR3 DNA that was read is TGTGCCAGCAGTCAACAGGGGAACACTGAA.

As for this clone: The read comes to an end 3 residues before the CDR3 does, leaving the germline J gene to fill in the end. The chain combines TRBV20-1 with TRBJ2-3; D possibly corresponds to TRBD2 (6 bases). From germline, CDR1 is DFQATT and CDR2 SNEGSKA (reference sequence). Deletions cut 5 bases from V and 0 bases from J, with 18 bases between. There are 16 residues in the CDR3. CDR3 amino acids: CSAARSGCSSTDTQYF. Incomplete CDR3 DNA: TGCAGTGCTGCCCGCAGCGGGTGCTCTAGCACAGATACG.

As concerns this clone: The CDR3 end falls 3 residues outside the read, so it is completed with the germline J gene. The chain has TRBV19 and TRBJ2-2, with D unclear. V was cut by 6 bases and J by 1 base, with 12 bases left in between. Germline V gene data show CDR1 as LNHDA and CDR2 as SQIVND (reference sequence). This CDR3 is 15 amino acids long. CDR3 DNA, as far as it was read: TGTGCCAGTAGGCAAATTACTCTGAACACCGGGGAG. It codes for CASRQITLNTGE. Given in full, the CDR3 is CASRQITLNTGELFF.

A note on this clone: The read terminates 3 residues ahead of where the CDR3 ends, so the germline J gene completes it. V usage is TRBV19 and J usage is TRBJ2-3, with TRBD1 as a possible D gene (6 bases). Trimming pared 9 bases from V and 5 bases from J, leaving 21 bases between. Per germline, CDR1 LNHDA and CDR2 SQIVND (reference sequence). The CDR3 length is 15 residues. CDR3 DNA (partial): TGTGCCAGCAAGGAGGACAGTTACCCCGGAGATACG. Amino acids: CASKEDSYPGDT. The CDR3 reads in full as CASKEDSYPGDTQYF.

On this clone itself: The read ends 3 residues early relative to the CDR3; the germline J gene fills the gap. The rearrangement joins TRBV6-1 to TRBJ1-2; 7 positions match TRBD1. CDR3 size: 16 residues. V lost 1 base and J lost 1; bases outside the gene matches: 6. Germline V gene lookup returns CDR1 MNHNS and CDR2 SASEGT. The CDR3 spells CASSEDDRARNYGYTF. The CDR3 bases that were read are TGTGCCAGCAGTGAAGACGACAGGGCCCGTAACTATGGC.

Regarding this clone: The read ends 3 residues early relative to the CDR3; the germline J gene fills the gap. The V call is TRBV6-2 or TRBV6-3, the J call TRBJ2-1; the D gene is possibly TRBD2 (6 bases). The CDR3 is 14 residues long. CDR1 is MNHEY, CDR2 SVGEGT, per germline. V was shortened by 4 bases and J by 4 bases, with 11 bases between the two germline ends. Incomplete CDR3 DNA: TGTGCCAGCAGTTTAGCGGAACCATACAATGAG. Translated, it gives CASSLAEPYNE. The full CDR3 sequence reads CASSLAEPYNEQFF.

Of note for this clone: Read data end 3 residues before the CDR3 end; the end is taken from the germline J gene. The chain is built from TRBV5-1 and TRBJ2-5; 8 bases align to TRBD1. Per the germline V gene, CDR1 is SGHRS and CDR2 is YFSETQ. The CDR3 loop spans 15 amino acids. The J segment lost 3 bases and the V segment lost 0 bases, leaving 4 bases of the junction unmatched. This CDR3 reads CASSLGAGGEETQYF. The CDR3 DNA, read in part, is TGCGCCAGCAGCTTGGGGGCAGGGGGCGAAGAGACC.

Worth noting for this clone: The CDR3 is cut off 3 residues early in the read; its end comes from the germline J gene. V is TRBV11-1 and J is TRBJ1-1, with a weak D call TRBD1 (5 bases). This CDR3 is built from 13 residues. With 5 bases removed from V and 2 bases from J, the gap between germline ends came to 9 bases. Germline V gene lookup returns CDR1 SGHAT and CDR2 FQDESV (reference sequence). The covered CDR3 bases are TGTGCCAGCAGCCTACAGGCAAACACTGAA. Protein: CASSLQANTE. In full, the CDR3 is CASSLQANTEAFF.

Comments on this clone: The read ends 3 residues shy of where the CDR3 ends; the end is completed using the germline J gene. The V gene is TRBV13, the J gene TRBJ2-3, with D unresolved. This CDR3 comprises 16 residues. CDR1 is PRHDT and CDR2 is FYEKMQ in the germline V gene (reference sequence). The V end was cut by 5 bases, the J end by 2 bases, with 17 bases between. The CDR3 region is CASSVQTPQITDTQYF. The sequenced CDR3 bases are TGTGCCAGCAGCGTCCAGACACCGCAAATCACAGATACG.

Worth noting for this clone: At one of its ends the junction is not consistent with the germline gene, which may arise from a read error. Read data end 3 residues before the CDR3 end; the end is taken from the germline J gene. The J gene is TRBJ1-2, the V gene TRBV4-2, with D possibly matching TRBD1 (5 bases). The CDR3 is 13 amino acids. Germline values: CDR1 LGHNA, CDR2 YNFKEQ. CDR3 region: CASSQDWTYGYTF. CDR3 bases read: TGCGCCAGCAGCCAAGATTGGACATATGGC.

With regard to this clone: An end of the junction differs from the germline gene, which may be a read error. The CDR3 goes on 3 residues after the read ends, and that part is filled in from the germline J gene. The rearrangement uses TRBV2 and TRBJ1-5; unclear D gene. Per the germline V gene, CDR1 is SNHLY and CDR2 is FYNNEI. This CDR3 has 14 residues. The CDR3 loop is CASREAGSNQPQHF. The covered CDR3 bases are TGTGCCAGCAGGGAAGCGGGCAGCAATCAGCCC.

CDR3: CASSYVGGKTYEQYF. Partial CDR3 DNA: TGTGCCAGCAGTTACGTGGGGGGGAAAACCTACGAG. V gene TRBV7-2 combines with J gene TRBJ2-7; TRBD2 agrees at 7 bases. The read ends 3 residues before the CDR3 terminus; that terminus is restored from the germline J gene. Germline values: CDR1 SGHTA, CDR2 FQGNSA. The CDR3 length is 15 residues. The V and J ends lost 6 bases and 2 bases, in that order; junction bases with no gene match: 10.

A remark on this clone: The CDR3 is cut off 3 residues early in the read; its end comes from the germline J gene. The chain is built from TRBV11-2 and TRBJ2-7, with 9 bases that match TRBD1. This CDR3 spans 15 amino acids. The junction had 2 bases not matched to a gene; V was cut back by 0 bases and J by 2 bases. Germline V gene sequence: CDR1 SGHAT, CDR2 FQNNGV. The CDR3 here is CASSLDWDRAYEQYF. The sequenced part of the CDR3 DNA is TGTGCCAGCAGCTTAGACTGGGACAGGGCCTACGAG.

A word on this clone: The read ends 3 residues before the CDR3 terminus; that terminus is restored from the germline J gene. This sequence joins TRBV5-1 and TRBJ2-3; D perhaps matches TRBD2 (7 bases). V was pared by 1 base and J by 6 bases, with 21 bases between. Germline CDR1 reads SGHRS; CDR2 reads YFSETQ. The CDR3 has 17 amino acids. The CDR3 loop is CASSLTTGGLARDTQYF. The sequenced part of the CDR3 DNA is TGCGCCAGCAGCTTGACAACCGGGGGGCTAGCTCGTGATACG. Based on the CDR3 plus reference TRBV5-1 and TRBJ2-3, the full variable domain is KAGVTQTPRYLIKTRGQQVTLSCSPISGHRSVSWYQQTPGQGLQFLFEYFSETQRNKGNFPGRFSGRQFSNSRSEMNVSTLELGDSALYLCASSLTTGGLARDTQYFGPGTRLTVL.

As to this clone: The read terminates 3 residues before the CDR3 end, so the remaining end is supplied by the germline J gene. The chain has TRBV5-1 and TRBJ1-3; 7 nucleotides agree with TRBD1. The CDR3 is 14 residues long. V lost 4 bases to trimming and J lost 4 bases; unmatched junction nucleotides: 5. CDR1 is SGHRS, CDR2 YFSETQ, per germline. The CDR3 bases that were read are TGCGCCAGCAGCCTCGACAGGGAAGGAAACACC. This codes for CASSLDREGNT. The whole CDR3 reads CASSLDREGNTIYF.

With regard to this clone: Read sequence stops 3 residues before the CDR3 end, and the germline J gene provides the missing end. The chain combines TRBV2 with TRBJ1-2, with D possibly matching TRBD1 (5 bases). The CDR3 covers 14 residues. Per the germline V gene, CDR1 is SNHLY and CDR2 is FYNNEI. CDR3 in amino acids: CASSEGSWAGGYTF. CDR3 bases read: TGTGCCAGCAGTGAAGGTTCGTGGGCAGGGGGC.

As concerns this clone: The read gets to within 3 residues of the CDR3 end, and the germline J gene fills in the rest. This chain links TRBV10-1 with TRBJ1-1; D is possibly TRBD1 (5 bases). Germline CDR1 WNHNN, CDR2 SYGVQD (reference sequence). V lost 6 bases and J 0 bases, leaving 8 bases between the germline ends. The CDR3 runs 13 residues. Incomplete CDR3 DNA: TGCGCCAGCAGCGGACACTTGAACACTGAA. Its translation: CASSGHLNTE. The entire CDR3 reads CASSGHLNTEAFF.

Worth noting for this clone: The read terminates 3 residues ahead of where the CDR3 ends, so the germline J gene completes it. The rearrangement joins TRBV7-3 to TRBJ2-2; the D gene is possibly TRBD2 (5 bases). The CDR3 consists of 15 residues. V lost 5 bases and J 4 bases, leaving 14 bases between the germline ends. The V gene's germline CDR1 is SGHTA and CDR2 FQGTGA. CDR3: CASSPTWAGTGELFF. CDR3 DNA, as far as it was read: TGTGCCAGCAGCCCGACTTGGGCGGGCACCGGGGAG.

A remark on this clone: The read finishes 3 residues shy of the CDR3 end, and the germline J gene is used to complete it. The chain has TRBV20-1 and TRBJ1-1; maybe TRBD1 (5 bases). The germline V gene has CDR1 DFQATT and CDR2 SNEGSKA (reference sequence). The CDR3 is 10 amino acids. CDR3: CSALGGQAFF. The CDR3 bases that were read are TGCAGTGCCCTGGGGGGACAA.